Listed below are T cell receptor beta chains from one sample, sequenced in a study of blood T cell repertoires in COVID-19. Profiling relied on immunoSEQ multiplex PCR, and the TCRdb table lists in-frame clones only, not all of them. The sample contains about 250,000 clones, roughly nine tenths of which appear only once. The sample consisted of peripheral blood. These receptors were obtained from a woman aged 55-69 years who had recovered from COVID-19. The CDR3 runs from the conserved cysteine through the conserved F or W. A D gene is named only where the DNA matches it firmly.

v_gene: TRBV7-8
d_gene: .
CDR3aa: CASSFVASGVGSPLHF

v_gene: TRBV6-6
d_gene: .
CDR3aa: CASTIDYEETQYF

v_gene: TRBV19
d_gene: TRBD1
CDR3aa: CASSTSQGQNEKLFF

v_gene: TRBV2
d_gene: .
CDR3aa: CASSRGGDYGYTF

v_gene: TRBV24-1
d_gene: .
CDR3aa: CATSEPSWHSPLHF

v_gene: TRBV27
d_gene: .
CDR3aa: CASSLSRPRSEDSPLHF

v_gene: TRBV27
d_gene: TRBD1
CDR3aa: CASSRTGDPYNEQFF

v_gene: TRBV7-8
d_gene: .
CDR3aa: CASSSRTGRTDTQYF

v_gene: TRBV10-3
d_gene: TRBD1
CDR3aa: CAISDSGQVTDTQYF

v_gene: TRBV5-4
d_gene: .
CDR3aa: CASSLGLSSGNTIYF

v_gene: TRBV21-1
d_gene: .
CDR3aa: CASSKFSKAFF

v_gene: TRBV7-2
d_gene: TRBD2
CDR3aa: CASSSGGEAPDTQYF

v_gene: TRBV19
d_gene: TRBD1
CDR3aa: CASSRGQESYEQYF

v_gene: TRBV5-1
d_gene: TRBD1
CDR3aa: CASSLGTGVGIGNQPQHF

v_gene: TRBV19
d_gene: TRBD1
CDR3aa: CASSAGDRGLYEQYF

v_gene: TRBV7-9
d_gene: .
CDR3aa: CASTRQNYGYTF

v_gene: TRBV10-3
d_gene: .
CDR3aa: CATTGLAGDQPQHF

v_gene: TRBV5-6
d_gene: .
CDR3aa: CASSAIDFSDTQYF

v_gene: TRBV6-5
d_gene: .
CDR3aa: CAGRRGKNSPLHF

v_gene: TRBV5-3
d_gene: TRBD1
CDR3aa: CARSLVWDRPYEQYF

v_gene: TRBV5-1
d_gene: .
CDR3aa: CASSLGGGETQYF

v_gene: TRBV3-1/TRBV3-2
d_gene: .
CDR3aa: CASSQEIPGRYGYTF

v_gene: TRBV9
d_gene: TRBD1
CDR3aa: CASSAMAGGRTEAFF

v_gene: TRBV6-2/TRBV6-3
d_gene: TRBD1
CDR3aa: CASSDPGGGNSPLHF

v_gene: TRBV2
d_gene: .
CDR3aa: CASTPGDSPLHF

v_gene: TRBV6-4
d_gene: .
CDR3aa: CASSDLAAGSDTQYF

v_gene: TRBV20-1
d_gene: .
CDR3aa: CSGQIPGVQFF

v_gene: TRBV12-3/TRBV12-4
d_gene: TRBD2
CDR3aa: CASKSGGTGELFF

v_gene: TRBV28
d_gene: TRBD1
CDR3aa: CASSRRTGGDNEQFF

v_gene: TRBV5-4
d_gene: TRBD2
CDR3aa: CASSLGASGGSYEQYF

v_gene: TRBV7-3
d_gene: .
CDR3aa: CASSLQGHTGELFF

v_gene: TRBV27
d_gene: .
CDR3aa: CASSLRRNQPQHF

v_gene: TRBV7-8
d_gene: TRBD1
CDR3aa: CASSSGQAGYQPQHF

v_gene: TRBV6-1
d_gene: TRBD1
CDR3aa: CASSDRGPALGPQHF

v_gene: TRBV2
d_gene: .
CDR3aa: CASMVDSNEKLFF

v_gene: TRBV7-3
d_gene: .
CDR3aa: CASSLPGGGEGDTQYF

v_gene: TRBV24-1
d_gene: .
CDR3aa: CATSDNDGDITDTQYF

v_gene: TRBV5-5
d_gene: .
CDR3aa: CASSLAAGTDTQYF

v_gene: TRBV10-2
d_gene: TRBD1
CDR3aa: CASSEPRTGGTDTQYF

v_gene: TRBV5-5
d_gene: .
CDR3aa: CASSLGGPLSTDTQYF

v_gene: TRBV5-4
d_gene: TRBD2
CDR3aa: CASSLWRGANNEQFF

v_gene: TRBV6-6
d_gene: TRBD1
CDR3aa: CATQGQGNTEAFF

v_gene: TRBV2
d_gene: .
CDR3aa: CASSDTIVTQYF

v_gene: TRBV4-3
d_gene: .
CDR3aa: CASSQGGRGYGYTF

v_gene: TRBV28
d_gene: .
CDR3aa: CASRLVRNTEAFF

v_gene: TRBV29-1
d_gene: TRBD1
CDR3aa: CSVEVGQGAEAFF

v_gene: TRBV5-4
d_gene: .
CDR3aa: CASSSDTAYEQYF

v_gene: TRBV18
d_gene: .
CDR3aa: CASSPPPGRETQYF